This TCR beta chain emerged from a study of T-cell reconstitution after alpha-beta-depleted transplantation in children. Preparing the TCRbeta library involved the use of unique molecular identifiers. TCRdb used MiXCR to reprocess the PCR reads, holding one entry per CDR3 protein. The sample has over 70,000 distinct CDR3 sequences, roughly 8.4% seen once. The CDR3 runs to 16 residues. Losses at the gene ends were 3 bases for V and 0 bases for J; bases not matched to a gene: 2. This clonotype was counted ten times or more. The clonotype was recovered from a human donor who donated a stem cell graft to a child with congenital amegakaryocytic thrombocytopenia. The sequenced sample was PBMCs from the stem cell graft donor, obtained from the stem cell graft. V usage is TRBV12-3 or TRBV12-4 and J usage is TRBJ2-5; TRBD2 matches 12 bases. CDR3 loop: CASSFLAGGYQETQYF. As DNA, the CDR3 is TGTGCCAGCAGTTTCCTAGCGGGAGGGTACCAAGAGACCCAGTACTTC.